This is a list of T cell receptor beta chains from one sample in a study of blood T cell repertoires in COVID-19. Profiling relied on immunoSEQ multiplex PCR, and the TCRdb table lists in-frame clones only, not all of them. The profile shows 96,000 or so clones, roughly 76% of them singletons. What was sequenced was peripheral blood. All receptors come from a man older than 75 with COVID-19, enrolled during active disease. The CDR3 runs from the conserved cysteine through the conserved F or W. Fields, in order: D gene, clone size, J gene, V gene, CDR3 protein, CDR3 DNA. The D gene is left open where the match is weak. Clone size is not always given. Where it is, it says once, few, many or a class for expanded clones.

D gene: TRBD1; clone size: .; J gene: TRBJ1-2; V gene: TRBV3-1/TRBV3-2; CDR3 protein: CASSAQGARGYTF; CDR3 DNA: TGTGCCAGCAGCGCACAGGGGGCGAGAGGCTACACCTTC
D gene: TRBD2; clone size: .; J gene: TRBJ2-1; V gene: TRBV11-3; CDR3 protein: CASSPTSGSFLDRDEQFF; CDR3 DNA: TGTGCCAGCAGCCCGACTAGCGGGAGTTTCCTGGATAGGGATGAGCAGTTCTTC
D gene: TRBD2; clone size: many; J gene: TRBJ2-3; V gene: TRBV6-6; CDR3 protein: CASSLYPAGGDTQYF; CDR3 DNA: TGTGCCAGCAGCCTCTACCCAGCGGGGGGAGATACGCAGTATTTT
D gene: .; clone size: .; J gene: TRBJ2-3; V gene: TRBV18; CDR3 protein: CASSPPSSDTQYF; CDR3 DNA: TGTGCCAGCTCACCACCGAGCTCAGATACGCAGTATTTT
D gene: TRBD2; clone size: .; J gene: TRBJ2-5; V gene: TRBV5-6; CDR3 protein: CASRVSGSRETQYF; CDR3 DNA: TGTGCCAGCAGGGTTAGCGGGAGTAGAGAGACCCAGTACTTC
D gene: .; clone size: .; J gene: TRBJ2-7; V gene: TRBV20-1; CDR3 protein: CSAGDSYEQYF; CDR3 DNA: TGCAGTGCTGGCGACAGCTACGAGCAGTACTTC
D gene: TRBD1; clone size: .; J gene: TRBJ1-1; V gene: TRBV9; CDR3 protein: CASTPQGASTEAFF; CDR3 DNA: TGTGCCAGCACGCCCCAGGGGGCGAGCACTGAAGCTTTCTTT
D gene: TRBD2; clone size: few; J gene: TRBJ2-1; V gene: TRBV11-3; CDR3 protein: CASSLSGSNEQFF; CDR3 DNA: TGTGCCAGCAGCTTGAGCGGGAGCAATGAGCAGTTCTTC
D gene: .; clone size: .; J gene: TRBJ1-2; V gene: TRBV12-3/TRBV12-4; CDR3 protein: CASSQQGSNGYTF; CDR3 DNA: TGTGCCAGCAGTCAACAGGGCTCCAATGGCTACACCTTC
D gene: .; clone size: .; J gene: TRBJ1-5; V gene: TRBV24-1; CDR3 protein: CATSGPQGIGNQPQHF; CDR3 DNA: TGTGCCACCAGTGGTCCCCAGGGTATCGGCAATCAGCCCCAGCATTTT
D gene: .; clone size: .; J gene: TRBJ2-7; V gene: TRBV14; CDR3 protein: CASSQLGVGPYEQYF; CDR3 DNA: TGTGCCAGCAGCCAACTAGGGGTGGGGCCCTACGAGCAGTACTTC
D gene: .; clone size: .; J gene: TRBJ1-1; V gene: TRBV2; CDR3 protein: CASKGDSNTEAFF; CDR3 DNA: TGTGCCAGCAAAGGGGATTCTAACACTGAAGCTTTCTTT
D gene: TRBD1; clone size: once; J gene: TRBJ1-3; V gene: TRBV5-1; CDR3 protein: CASSYGETGPGNTIYF; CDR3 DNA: TGCGCCAGCAGCTATGGAGAGACAGGGCCTGGAAACACCATATATTTT
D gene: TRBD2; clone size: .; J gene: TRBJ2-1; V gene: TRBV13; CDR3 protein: CASSPRGLGIPSNEQFF; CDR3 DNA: TGTGCCAGCAGCCCCCGGGGACTAGGTATACCGTCCAATGAGCAGTTCTTC
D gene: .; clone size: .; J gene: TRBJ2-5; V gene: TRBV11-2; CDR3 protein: CASSLGGAAETQYF; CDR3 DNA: TGTGCCAGCAGCTTAGGGGGAGCCGCGGAGACCCAGTACTTC
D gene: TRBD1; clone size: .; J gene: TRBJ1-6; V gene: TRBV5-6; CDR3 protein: CASSPVGQGDNSPLHF; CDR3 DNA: TGTGCCAGCAGCCCAGTAGGACAGGGGGATAATTCACCCCTCCACTTT
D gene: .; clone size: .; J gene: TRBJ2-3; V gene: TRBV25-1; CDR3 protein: CASGPTGVSTDTQYF; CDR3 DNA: TGTGCCAGCGGACCAACAGGTGTAAGCACAGATACGCAGTATTTT
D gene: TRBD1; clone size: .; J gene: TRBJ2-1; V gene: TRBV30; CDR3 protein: CAWQGEFNEQFF; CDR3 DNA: TGTGCCTGGCAGGGGGAGTTCAATGAGCAGTTCTTC
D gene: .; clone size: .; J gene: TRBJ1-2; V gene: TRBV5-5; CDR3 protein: CASSFGHRPNYGYTF; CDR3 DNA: TGTGCCAGCAGCTTCGGACATCGGCCTAACTATGGCTACACCTTC
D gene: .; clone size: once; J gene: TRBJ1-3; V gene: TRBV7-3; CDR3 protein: CASSPVSGNTIYF; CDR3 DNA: TGTGCCAGCAGCCCTGTCTCTGGAAACACCATATATTTT
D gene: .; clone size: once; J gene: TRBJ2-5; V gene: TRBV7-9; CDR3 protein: CASSLGEYNQETQYF; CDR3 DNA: TGTGCCAGCAGCTTAGGGGAGTACAATCAAGAGACCCAGTACTTC
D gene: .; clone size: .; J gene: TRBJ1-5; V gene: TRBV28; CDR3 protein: CASSTGSGQPQHF; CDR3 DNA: TGTGCCAGCAGTACAGGGAGTGGACAGCCCCAGCATTTT